Given below is one T cell receptor beta chain in context. The antigen is not known. Patients were ruled out by autoimmune disease history or systemic immunosuppression. Assay used: immunoSEQ multiplex PCR; TCRdb lists only in-frame clones, some missing. The table includes roughly 38,000 clones, roughly 82% detected once. The germline V gene encodes CDR1 MNHNY and CDR2 SVGAGI (reference sequence). CDR3 length: 13 amino acids. V lost 8 bases, J lost 0 bases, and 8 bases lay in between. This entry comes from a study of OX40 agonist ivuxolimab in advanced cancers. General observations from the study: Expanded clones tended on average to be more numerous among CD8+ T cells than CD4+. Among the least clonally expanded were partial responders at 0.1-3.0 mg/kg. There was clonal expansion of CD4+ and CD8+ blood T cells by week 6 at 0.1 to 3.0 mg/kg.

Sequencing used CD4+ or CD8+ T cells sorted from blood, obtained in a trial of the OX40 agonist ivuxolimab. The receptor was derived from an adult with an advanced solid tumor such as melanoma, head and neck, liver or kidney cancer. The rearrangement joins TRBV6-6 to TRBJ2-1; no clear D. The CDR3 spells CASQSSSYNEQFF. The CDR3 DNA follows: TGTGCCAGCCAATCAAGCTCCTACAATGAGCAGTTCTTC.